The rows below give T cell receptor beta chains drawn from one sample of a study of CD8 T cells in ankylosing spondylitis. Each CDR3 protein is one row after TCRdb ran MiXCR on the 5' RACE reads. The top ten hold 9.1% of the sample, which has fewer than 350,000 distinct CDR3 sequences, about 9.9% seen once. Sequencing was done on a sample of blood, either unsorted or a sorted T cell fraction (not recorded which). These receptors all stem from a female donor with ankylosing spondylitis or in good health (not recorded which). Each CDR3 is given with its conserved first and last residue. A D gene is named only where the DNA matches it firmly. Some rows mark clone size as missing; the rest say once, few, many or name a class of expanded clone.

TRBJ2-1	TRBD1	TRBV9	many	CASNRRDRGFGEQFF	TGTGCCAGCAATAGGCGGGACAGGGGGTTTGGGGAGCAGTTCTTC
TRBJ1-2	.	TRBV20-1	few	CSARQESPNYGYTF	TGCAGTGCTCGACAGGAGTCCCCTAACTATGGCTACACCTTC
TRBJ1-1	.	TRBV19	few	CASTPSGRPLNTEAFF	TGTGCCAGTACCCCCTCGGGGCGACCACTGAACACTGAAGCTTTCTTT
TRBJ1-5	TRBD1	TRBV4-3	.	CASSQGTGIWQPQHF	TGCGCCAGCAGCCAGGGGACAGGGATATGGCAGCCCCAGCATTTT
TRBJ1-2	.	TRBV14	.	CASSQGHWGIYGYTF	TGTGCCAGCAGCCAGGGACACTGGGGAATCTATGGCTACACCTTC
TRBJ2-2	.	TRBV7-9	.	CASSRGYFTGELFF	TGTGCCAGCAGTAGGGGGTACTTCACCGGGGAGCTGTTTTTT
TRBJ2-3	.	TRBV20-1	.	CSARDPLSQGLQMDTDTQYF	TGCAGTGCTAGAGATCCGCTTTCGCAGGGACTTCAGATGGACACAGATACGCAGTATTTT
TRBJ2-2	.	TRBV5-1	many	CASRVSEADTGELFF	TGCGCCAGCAGAGTGTCCGAGGCCGACACCGGGGAGCTGTTTTTT
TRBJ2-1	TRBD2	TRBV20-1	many	CSATGLAGNNNEQFF	TGCAGTGCTACGGGACTAGCGGGAAATAACAATGAGCAGTTCTTC
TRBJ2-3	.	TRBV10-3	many	CAIRPMGTDTQYF	TGTGCCATCAGGCCAATGGGCACAGATACGCAGTATTTT
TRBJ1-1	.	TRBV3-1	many	CASSQDRGRNTEAFF	TGTGCCAGCAGCCAAGACCGGGGCAGGAACACTGAAGCTTTCTTT
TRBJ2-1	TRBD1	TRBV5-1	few	CASSSGQGNYEQFF	TGCGCCAGCAGCTCGGGACAGGGGAACTATGAGCAGTTCTTC
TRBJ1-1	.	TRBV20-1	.	CSAPSRQLNTEAFF	TGCAGTGCTCCGAGTAGACAGCTGAACACTGAAGCTTTCTTT
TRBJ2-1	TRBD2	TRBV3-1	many	CASSQDSGGSYNEQFF	TGTGCCAGCAGCCAAGATAGCGGGGGTTCCTACAATGAGCAGTTCTTC
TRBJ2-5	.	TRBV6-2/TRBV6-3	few	CASNRPNAETQYF	TGTGCCAGCAACCGGCCGAATGCGGAGACCCAGTACTTC
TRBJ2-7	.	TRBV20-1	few	CSGKRDIYEQYF	TGCAGTGGTAAACGGGACATCTACGAGCAGTACTTC
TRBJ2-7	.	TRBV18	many	CASSGNPPSYEQYF	TGTGCCAGCTCAGGAAACCCTCCCTCCTACGAGCAGTACTTC
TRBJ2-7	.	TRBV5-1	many	CASSPPGPRYEQYF	TGCGCCAGCAGCCCCCCGGGGCCAAGGTACGAGCAGTACTTC
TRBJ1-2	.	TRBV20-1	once	CSARGVDSNYGYTF	TGCAGTGCTAGAGGGGTGGACAGTAACTATGGCTACACCTTC
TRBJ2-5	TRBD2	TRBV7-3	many	CASGASGGFQETQYF	TGTGCCAGTGGGGCTAGCGGGGGTTTTCAAGAGACCCAGTACTTC
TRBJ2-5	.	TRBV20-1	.	CSAAAQAGRWETQYF	TGCAGTGCTGCCGCCCAAGCGGGTCGGTGGGAGACCCAGTACTTC
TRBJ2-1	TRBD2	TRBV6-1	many	CASSETLAGGPNEQFF	TGTGCCAGCAGTGAAACACTAGCGGGGGGGCCGAATGAGCAGTTCTTC